Listed below are T cell receptor beta chains from one sample, sequenced in a study of post-analysis software for immune sequencing data. MiXCR, applied by TCRdb to the PCR reads, yields one record per CDR3 protein. The repertoire has about 770,000 distinct CDR3 sequences, under 60% of them found once; the top ten carry roughly 4.9%. Sequenced sample: blood. Receptor source: a girl aged 10 to 17 with multiple sclerosis. CDR3s include the opening cysteine and the closing phenylalanine or tryptophan. Each record gives: clone size, J gene, V gene, D gene, CDR3 protein, CDR3 DNA. D genes are given only for firm matches. Clone size is stated in some rows and not others, as once, few, many or a class when expanded.

clone_size: NA
j_call: TRBJ1-1
v_call: TRBV7-9
d_call: NA
cdr3_aa: CASTSGLDPREAFF
cdr3_nt: TGTGCCAGCACCTCCGGGTTGGACCCAAGGGAAGCTTTCTTT

clone_size: NA
j_call: TRBJ2-7
v_call: TRBV28
d_call: NA
cdr3_aa: CASNLEAGRPQYF
cdr3_nt: TGTGCCAGCAATTTAGAGGCCGGACGGCCGCAGTACTTC

clone_size: few
j_call: TRBJ1-1
v_call: TRBV6-1
d_call: NA
cdr3_aa: CASSELQGRGNTEAFF
cdr3_nt: TGTGCCAGCAGTGAACTCCAGGGAAGGGGGAACACTGAAGCTTTCTTT

clone_size: NA
j_call: TRBJ2-5
v_call: TRBV20-1
d_call: TRBD1
cdr3_aa: CSARTGEAREAQYF
cdr3_nt: TGCAGTGCTAGGACAGGGGAGGCGAGGGAGGCCCAGTACTTC

clone_size: few
j_call: TRBJ2-7
v_call: TRBV15
d_call: TRBD2
cdr3_aa: CATSRPGLAVPYEQYF
cdr3_nt: TGTGCCACCAGCAGACCAGGACTAGCGGTCCCCTACGAGCAGTACTTC

clone_size: NA
j_call: TRBJ2-3
v_call: TRBV18
d_call: NA
cdr3_aa: CASSPLQVQDTQYF
cdr3_nt: TGTGCCAGCTCACCACTGCAGGTTCAAGATACGCAGTATTTT

clone_size: NA
j_call: TRBJ2-7
v_call: TRBV12-3/TRBV12-4
d_call: NA
cdr3_aa: CASSSPGTTAYEQYF
cdr3_nt: TGTGCCAGCAGTTCTCCTGGGACCACCGCCTACGAGCAGTACTTC

clone_size: NA
j_call: TRBJ2-3
v_call: TRBV20-1
d_call: TRBD2
cdr3_aa: CSALPWGLAGIGGTDTQYF
cdr3_nt: TGCAGTGCCCTCCCGTGGGGACTAGCGGGAATCGGAGGCACAGATACGCAGTATTTT

clone_size: few
j_call: TRBJ1-2
v_call: TRBV6-5
d_call: NA
cdr3_aa: CASSPGTKSYGYTF
cdr3_nt: TGTGCCAGCAGCCCCGGGACAAAGTCCTATGGCTACACCTTC

clone_size: NA
j_call: TRBJ2-3
v_call: TRBV19
d_call: TRBD1
cdr3_aa: CASSIPRDSGVTDTQYF
cdr3_nt: TGTGCCAGTAGTATCCCCAGGGACAGTGGGGTCACAGATACGCAGTATTTT

clone_size: NA
j_call: TRBJ2-1
v_call: TRBV7-2
d_call: TRBD2
cdr3_aa: CASTSGLAGYNEQFF
cdr3_nt: TGTGCCAGCACCTCGGGACTAGCGGGTTACAATGAGCAGTTCTTC

clone_size: many
j_call: TRBJ2-1
v_call: TRBV29-1
d_call: TRBD1
cdr3_aa: CSVATRQGNEQFF
cdr3_nt: TGCAGCGTAGCCACCCGACAGGGAAATGAGCAGTTCTTC

clone_size: few
j_call: TRBJ2-5
v_call: TRBV4-2
d_call: TRBD2
cdr3_aa: CASSQDRERERGETQYF
cdr3_nt: TGTGCCAGCAGCCAAGATAGAGAGCGGGAGAGGGGAGAGACCCAGTACTTC

clone_size: NA
j_call: TRBJ2-3
v_call: TRBV6-4
d_call: NA
cdr3_aa: CASSDVSTDTQYF
cdr3_nt: TGTGCCAGCAGTGACGTGAGCACAGATACGCAGTATTTT

clone_size: NA
j_call: TRBJ2-3
v_call: TRBV2
d_call: NA
cdr3_aa: CATATGRGDETQYF
cdr3_nt: TGTGCCACCGCGACAGGTCGGGGAGATGAAACGCAGTATTTT

clone_size: NA
j_call: TRBJ2-5
v_call: TRBV29-1
d_call: TRBD2
cdr3_aa: CSVEPTSGSYNEQYF
cdr3_nt: TGCAGCGTTGAACCAACTAGCGGGAGCTACAATGAGCAGTACTTC

clone_size: once
j_call: TRBJ2-7
v_call: TRBV7-9
d_call: TRBD2
cdr3_aa: CASSPSSGPSSYEQYF
cdr3_nt: TGTGCCAGCAGCCCCAGTAGCGGGCCGAGCTCCTACGAGCAGTACTTC

clone_size: NA
j_call: TRBJ2-3
v_call: TRBV7-6
d_call: NA
cdr3_aa: CASSSTPIRTDTQYF
cdr3_nt: TGTGCCAGCAGCTCAACACCCATCCGCACAGATACGCAGTATTTT

clone_size: NA
j_call: TRBJ1-2
v_call: TRBV7-2
d_call: NA
cdr3_aa: CASSARTVDYTF
cdr3_nt: TGTGCCAGCAGTGCCCGGACAGTGGACTACACCTTC

clone_size: NA
j_call: TRBJ1-1
v_call: TRBV6-5
d_call: NA
cdr3_aa: CASSYSSRRAEAFF
cdr3_nt: TGTGCCAGCAGTTACTCCTCCAGGAGAGCTGAAGCTTTCTTT

clone_size: NA
j_call: TRBJ2-3
v_call: TRBV29-1
d_call: NA
cdr3_aa: CSAAGSLDTQYF
cdr3_nt: TGCAGCGCTGCAGGGTCCTTAGATACGCAGTATTTT

clone_size: NA
j_call: TRBJ1-2
v_call: TRBV7-2
d_call: NA
cdr3_aa: CASSPWGGGPSYGHTF
cdr3_nt: TGTGCCAGCAGCCCGTGGGGGGGAGGTCCTTCCTATGGCCACACCTTC

clone_size: NA
j_call: TRBJ2-5
v_call: TRBV9
d_call: NA
cdr3_aa: CASSVRDTSQETQYF
cdr3_nt: TGTGCCAGCAGCGTACGGGACACCTCTCAAGAGACCCAGTACTTC

clone_size: NA
j_call: TRBJ1-2
v_call: TRBV29-1
d_call: NA
cdr3_aa: CSVDQFNYGYTF
cdr3_nt: TGCAGCGTCGATCAGTTTAACTATGGCTACACCTTC

clone_size: NA
j_call: TRBJ2-3
v_call: TRBV20-1
d_call: NA
cdr3_aa: CSANHLTDKADTQYF
cdr3_nt: TGCAGTGCCAATCACCTTACAGATAAGGCAGATACGCAGTATTTT

clone_size: NA
j_call: TRBJ2-1
v_call: TRBV7-9
d_call: NA
cdr3_aa: CATSEEPRSNEQFF
cdr3_nt: TGTGCCACCTCAGAGGAACCCCGGTCAAATGAGCAGTTCTTC

clone_size: NA
j_call: TRBJ1-5
v_call: TRBV30
d_call: NA
cdr3_aa: CAWSMGGSLSNQPQHF
cdr3_nt: TGTGCCTGGAGTATGGGCGGGAGCTTAAGCAATCAGCCCCAGCATTTT

clone_size: NA
j_call: TRBJ2-5
v_call: TRBV5-1
d_call: NA
cdr3_aa: CASSLGDGPTQYF
cdr3_nt: TGCGCCAGCAGCTTGGGGGACGGTCCGACCCAGTACTTC

clone_size: NA
j_call: TRBJ2-3
v_call: TRBV5-6
d_call: TRBD1
cdr3_aa: CASSVDRGGDTQYF
cdr3_nt: TGTGCCAGCAGCGTGGACAGGGGTGGGGATACGCAGTATTTT

clone_size: few
j_call: TRBJ2-7
v_call: TRBV4-3
d_call: TRBD2
cdr3_aa: CASSQTTGTSAWYEQYF
cdr3_nt: TGCGCCAGCAGCCAAACCACCGGGACTAGCGCCTGGTACGAGCAGTACTTC

clone_size: few
j_call: TRBJ1-2
v_call: TRBV12-3/TRBV12-4
d_call: TRBD1
cdr3_aa: CASTKGQGARGYTF
cdr3_nt: TGTGCCAGCACCAAGGGACAGGGGGCTCGCGGCTACACCTTC

clone_size: NA
j_call: TRBJ1-4
v_call: TRBV12-3/TRBV12-4
d_call: NA
cdr3_aa: CASSSGGKRLKEKRFF
cdr3_nt: TGTGCCAGCAGTTCTGGGGGGAAACGGTTAAAAGAAAAACGGTTTTTT

clone_size: few
j_call: TRBJ1-1
v_call: TRBV4-2
d_call: NA
cdr3_aa: CASSQAASEAFF
cdr3_nt: TGTGCCAGCAGCCAAGCGGCGTCTGAAGCTTTCTTT

clone_size: NA
j_call: TRBJ2-5
v_call: TRBV11-2
d_call: TRBD2
cdr3_aa: CASSLGVAGVVEETQYF
cdr3_nt: TGTGCCAGCAGCTTAGGAGTAGCGGGAGTAGTAGAAGAGACCCAGTACTTC

clone_size: few
j_call: TRBJ2-5
v_call: TRBV6-1
d_call: TRBD1
cdr3_aa: CASSETGEWETQYF
cdr3_nt: TGTGCCAGCAGTGAGACAGGGGAGTGGGAGACCCAGTACTTC

clone_size: NA
j_call: TRBJ1-2
v_call: TRBV7-9
d_call: NA
cdr3_aa: CSSSLGQNYGYTF
cdr3_nt: TGTTCCAGCAGCTTAGGACAAAACTATGGCTACACCTTC

clone_size: NA
j_call: TRBJ2-7
v_call: TRBV5-6
d_call: TRBD2
cdr3_aa: CASRATSGSHEQYF
cdr3_nt: TGTGCCAGCAGAGCTACTAGCGGGAGTCACGAGCAGTACTTC

clone_size: NA
j_call: TRBJ2-5
v_call: TRBV7-6
d_call: TRBD2
cdr3_aa: CASSSTLTSGRRETQYF
cdr3_nt: TGTGCCAGCAGCTCCACCCTCACTAGCGGGAGGAGGGAGACCCAGTACTTC

clone_size: NA
j_call: TRBJ1-5
v_call: TRBV10-3
d_call: TRBD1
cdr3_aa: CATSVGQGEDQPQHF
cdr3_nt: TGTGCCACCAGTGTCGGACAGGGGGAGGATCAGCCCCAGCATTTT

clone_size: NA
j_call: TRBJ2-5
v_call: TRBV29-1
d_call: TRBD2
cdr3_aa: CSVEEEAGVGFEQYF
cdr3_nt: TGCAGCGTTGAAGAGGAGGCGGGAGTGGGTTTTGAGCAGTACTTC

clone_size: few
j_call: TRBJ2-7
v_call: TRBV6-6
d_call: NA
cdr3_aa: CASSYPGREQYF
cdr3_nt: TGTGCCAGCAGTTACCCTGGGCGCGAGCAGTACTTC

clone_size: NA
j_call: TRBJ2-1
v_call: TRBV7-8
d_call: NA
cdr3_aa: CASSRFTGLSSYNEQFF
cdr3_nt: TGTGCCAGCAGTCGATTCACCGGGTTGAGCTCCTACAATGAGCAGTTCTTC

clone_size: NA
j_call: TRBJ2-7
v_call: TRBV27
d_call: TRBD2
cdr3_aa: CASSSGLEGDEQYF
cdr3_nt: TGTGCCAGCAGCTCCGGACTAGAAGGGGATGAGCAGTACTTC

clone_size: NA
j_call: TRBJ1-4
v_call: TRBV5-1
d_call: NA
cdr3_aa: CASSFPGEKLFF
cdr3_nt: TGCGCCAGCAGCTTTCCGGGTGAAAAACTGTTTTTT

clone_size: NA
j_call: TRBJ2-4
v_call: TRBV7-9
d_call: TRBD2
cdr3_aa: CASSTGLAGGPDSNIQYF
cdr3_nt: TGTGCCAGCAGCACCGGACTAGCGGGAGGGCCGGATTCAAACATTCAGTACTTC